The 19 T cell receptor beta chains presented below share a single source sample, sequenced in a study of T cell repertoires in cytomegalovirus infection. TCRdb ran MiXCR on the reads and lists one entry per CDR3 protein. The sample has approximately 50,000 distinct CDR3 sequences; around a fifth are singletons. These TCRs' antigens remain unknown. This sample comprised CD8+ T cells from cultured PBMCs, obtained from culture after CMV antigen stimulation. These receptors were obtained from a human donor in good health (CMV status not recorded). Some clones in this sample may be carry-over from other donors' samples.

The V call is TRBV27, the J call TRBJ2-1, with 9 bases identical to TRBD2. Germline CDR1 and CDR2: MNHEY and SMNVEV (reference sequence). This CDR3 comprises 14 residues. Trimming took 10 bases from V and 10 from J; bases not matched to a gene: 14. CDR3 in amino acids: CATGNGGGALEQFF. In nucleotides, the CDR3 is TGTGCCACGGGGAATGGCGGGGGGGCCCTCGAGCAGTTCTTC.

V is TRBV7-6 and J is TRBJ1-1; unclear D gene. V dropped 1 base and J dropped 2 bases, with 8 bases sitting between them. CDR3 length: 14 residues. Per the germline V gene, CDR1 is SGHVS and CDR2 is FNYEAQ. The CDR3 nucleotides read TGTGCCAGCAGCTTAGGTGGAGGAAACACTGAAGCTTTCTTT. Translating it yields CASSLGGGNTEAFF.

This clonotype was counted many times. The gene calls are TRBV28 and TRBJ2-3; 7 bases match TRBD1. Looked up from germline, CDR1 is MDHEN and CDR2 is SYDVKM. With V trimmed by 3 bases and J by 3 bases, 9 bases remained unmatched. The CDR3 contains 16 residues. CDR3 loop: CASSFEGARRTDTQYF. CDR3 nucleotides: TGTGCCAGCAGTTTTGAGGGGGCGAGGAGGACAGATACGCAGTATTTT.

This clonotype was recorded at least ten times. The chain joins TRBV27 to TRBJ2-2; D ambiguous. Germline V gene data show CDR1 as MNHEY and CDR2 as SMNVEV (reference sequence). The V end was cut by 3 bases, the J end by 1 base, with 3 bases between. The CDR3 length is 13 residues. CDR3 coding DNA: TGTGCCAGCAGTTTCTTGAACACCGGGGAGCTGTTTTTT. It codes for CASSFLNTGELFF.

Notes on this clonotype: A junction boundary mismatches the germline segment, possibly from a read error. The chain couples TRBV10-3 to TRBJ1-1; 7 bases map to TRBD1. The CDR3 covers 11 residues. The germline V gene encodes CDR1 ENHRY and CDR2 SYGVKD. This CDR3 reads CAIREGGLPWF. The CDR3 DNA reads as TGTGCCATCAGAGAAGGGGGCCTACCATGGTTT.

The chain couples TRBV6-1 to TRBJ1-5; D gene uncertain. Trimming pared 1 base from V and 0 bases from J, leaving 7 bases between. This CDR3 has 15 residues. Germline CDR1 and CDR2: MNHNS and SASEGT. CDR3 sequence (DNA): TGTGCCAGCAGTGAAGTGGAGTATAGCAATCAGCCCCAGCATTTT. Its protein product is CASSEVEYSNQPQHF.

The chain combines TRBV10-1 with TRBJ1-1; D not resolved. Germline loops: CDR1 WNHNN, CDR2 SYGVQD (reference sequence). Trimming removed 4 bases at V and 4 bases at J, with 10 bases between. The CDR3 has 13 amino acids. CDR3 DNA: TGCGCCAGCAGTGTAGGTCTTATCACTGAAGCTTTCTTT. Translating it yields CASSVGLITEAFF.

V is TRBV13 and J is TRBJ1-1; D gene ambiguous. The CDR3 is made up of 15 amino acids. Trimming cost V 5 bases and J 0 bases, with 13 bases left between them. The V gene's germline CDR1 is PRHDT and CDR2 FYEKMQ (reference sequence). The CDR3 is CASSEPTAMNTEAFF. The DNA of the CDR3 is TGTGCCAGCAGCGAACCTACAGCTATGAACACTGAAGCTTTCTTT. Together with reference TRBV13 and TRBJ1-1, the CDR3 gives the full variable domain: AAGVIQSPRHLIKEKRETATLKCYPIPRHDTVYWYQQGPGQDPQFLISFYEKMQSDKGSIPDRFSAQQFSDYHSELNMSSLELGDSALYFCASSEPTAMNTEAFFGQGTRLTVV.

This sequence joins TRBV30 and TRBJ1-1; D gene uncertain. The CDR3 spans 11 residues. V lost 2 bases and J 0 bases, leaving 1 base between the germline ends. Germline V lookup: CDR1 GTSNPN, CDR2 SVGIG (reference sequence). In DNA, the CDR3 is TGTGCCTGGAGTCTGAACACTGAAGCTTTCTTT. It is translated as CAWSLNTEAFF. Looking up the rest from reference TRBV30 and TRBJ1-1 gives the full variable domain: SQTIHQWPATLVQPVGSPLSLECTVEGTSNPNLYWYRQAAGRGLQLLFYSVGIGQISSEVPQNLSASRPQDRQFILSSKKLLLSDSGFYLCAWSLNTEAFFGQGTRLTVV.

This clonotype was seen more than once but under ten times. The chain has TRBV7-2 and TRBJ2-7; TRBD1 matches at 7 bases. Germline-derived CDR1 and CDR2 are SGHTA and FQGNSA. The CDR3 has 17 residues. With V trimmed by 3 bases and J by 6 bases, 17 bases remained unmatched. CDR3 protein: CASSFKLQPQRQGEQYF. The CDR3 DNA is TGTGCCAGCAGCTTCAAGCTTCAACCCCAGAGACAGGGCGAGCAGTACTTC.

The rearrangement uses TRBV19 and TRBJ1-4; D might be TRBD1 (5 bases). This CDR3 region has 15 residues. CDR1 LNHDA and CDR2 SQIVND come from the germline V gene (reference sequence). V gave up 7 bases and J gave up 5 bases, with 17 bases separating them. The CDR3 region has the DNA TGTGCCAGTAACCCGGCGAGGGGCCTAAATGAAAAACTGTTTTTT. Protein sequence: CASNPARGLNEKLFF.

This chain links TRBV7-2 with TRBJ1-2; D perhaps matches TRBD1 (6 bases). V was clipped by 6 bases and J by 5 bases, with 22 bases between them. The CDR3 extends over 16 amino acids. Germline V gives CDR1 SGHTA, CDR2 FQGNSA. CDR3 bases: TGTGCCAGCAGTAGTGCCGGGACACGGTCCTTATATGGCTACACCTTC. Protein sequence: CASSSAGTRSLYGYTF. The full variable domain, in which reference TRBV7-2 and TRBJ1-2 provide the parts outside the CDR3, is GAGVSQSPSNKVTEKGKDVELRCDPISGHTALYWYRQSLGQGLEFLIYFQGNSAPDKSGLPSDRFSAERTGGSVSTLTIQRTQQEDSAVYLCASSSAGTRSLYGYTFGSGTRLTVV.

This chain links TRBV4-1 with TRBJ1-1; D might be TRBD1 (6 bases). Trimming stripped 1 base from V and 4 bases from J, with 13 bases between. The V gene's germline CDR1 is MGHRA and CDR2 YSYEKL. This CDR3 has 15 residues. The CDR3 here is CASSQGGTGSTEAFF. CDR3 DNA: TGCGCCAGCAGCCAAGGGGGAACAGGGAGCACTGAAGCTTTCTTT.

Only one count was recorded for this clonotype. This rearrangement joins TRBV9 to TRBJ2-7, with 9 bases matching TRBD1. This CDR3 has 13 amino acids. The V segment lost 0 bases and the J segment 6 bases; nucleotides outside the gene matches: 1. The germline V gene encodes CDR1 SGDLS and CDR2 YYNGEE. CDR3 DNA: TGTGCCAGCAGCGTAGCGACAGGGGGCGAGCAGTACTTC. Its translation is CASSVATGGEQYF.

This clonotype was seen a handful of times. The chain joins TRBV7-9 to TRBJ1-2, with a possible D match to TRBD1 (5 bases). Per the germline V gene, CDR1 is SEHNR and CDR2 is FQNEAQ (reference sequence). Trimming shortened V by 0 bases and J by 1 base, and 12 bases separated the two germline ends. The CDR3 length is 16 residues. CDR3 nucleotide sequence: TGTGCCAGCAGCTTAGCATCAGGGTCCTATAACTATGGCTACACCTTC. Residues: CASSLASGSYNYGYTF. Full variable domain (outside the CDR3, taken from reference TRBV7-9 and TRBJ1-2): DTGVSQNPRHKITKRGQNVTFRCDPISEHNRLYWYRQTLGQGPEFLTYFQNEAQLEKSRLLSDRFSAERPKGSFSTLEIQRTEQGDSAMYLCASSLASGSYNYGYTFGSGTRLTVV.

The chain uses TRBV5-5 and TRBJ2-7, with D possibly matching TRBD1 (6 bases). V gave up 4 bases and J gave up 1 base, with 15 bases separating them. The CDR3 extends over 15 amino acids. Per germline, CDR1 SGHKS and CDR2 YYEKEE (reference sequence). The CDR3 sequence: CASSPGTLYSYEQYF. The CDR3 DNA follows: TGTGCCAGCAGCCCGGGGACACTCTATTCCTACGAGCAGTACTTC.

V and J are TRBV7-9 and TRBJ1-2; D uncertain. This CDR3 has 15 amino acids. Germline CDR1 SEHNR, CDR2 FQNEAQ (reference sequence). Deletions cut 2 bases from V and 1 base from J, with 11 bases between. The CDR3 DNA reads TGTGCCAGCAGCTTATCGGGGAGCCTTAACTATGGCTACACCTTC. It encodes CASSLSGSLNYGYTF.

Comments on this clonotype: At one end, the junction sequence differs from germline, possibly due to a read error. The chain recombines TRBV27 with TRBJ1-2; 10 bases agree with TRBD1. The germline gives CDR1 MNHEY, CDR2 SMNVEV (reference sequence). This CDR3 contains 15 residues. The CDR3 DNA reads as TGTGCCAGCAGTCTATCGACAGGGGGCAAAGTTGGCTACACCTTC. Its protein product is CASSLSTGGKVGYTF.

This clonotype was detected only a few times. The V call is TRBV7-2, the J call TRBJ2-7; D perhaps matches TRBD1 (6 bases). Germline CDR1 is SGHTA and CDR2 is FQGNSA. The CDR3 totals 16 residues. The V end was cut by 1 base, the J end by 4 bases, with 17 bases between. The CDR3 DNA is TGTGCCAGCAGCTTAGAGGGGGTGAATGGGGGTTACGAGCAGTACTTC. Translating it yields CASSLEGVNGGYEQYF.